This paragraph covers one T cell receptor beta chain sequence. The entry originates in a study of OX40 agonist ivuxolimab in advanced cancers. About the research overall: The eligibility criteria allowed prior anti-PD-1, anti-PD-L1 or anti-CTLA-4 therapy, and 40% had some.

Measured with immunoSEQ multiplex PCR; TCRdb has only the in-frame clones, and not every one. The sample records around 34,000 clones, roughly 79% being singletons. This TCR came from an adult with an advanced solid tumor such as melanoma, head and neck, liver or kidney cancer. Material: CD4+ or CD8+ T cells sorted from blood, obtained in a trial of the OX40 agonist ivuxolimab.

The CDR3 coding sequence is TGTGCCAGCCCATCCGGGACTAGGTCATACAATGAGCAGTTCTTC. Its protein is CASPSGTRSYNEQFF. The chain links TRBV7-9 to TRBJ2-1, with 8 positions matching TRBD2. Germline lookup yields CDR1 SEHNR and CDR2 FQNEAQ (reference sequence). The CDR3 runs 15 residues. Trimming took 8 bases from V and 4 from J; bases not matched to a gene: 10.